These T cell receptor beta chains were read from a single sample in a study of beta chain features in type 1 diabetes. Using immunoSEQ multiplex PCR, the repertoire was profiled, and TCRdb retains in-frame clones only, with some absent. This repertoire shows 400,000 or so clones, 8.5% to 10% found once; its top ten account for 0.55% to 0.75%. Sequenced sample: central memory CD4+ T cells from blood. Receptor source: a man aged 25-45 years with type 1 diabetes. Each CDR3 is given without its conserved first and last residue.

TRBV6-5	TRBJ1-1	ASRPGLSNTEAF
TRBV7-9	TRBJ2-7	ASRRGLAGPSYEQY
TRBV27	TRBJ2-1	ASRRATVPNIYNEQF
TRBV11-2	TRBJ1-5	ASSLDRARTQH
TRBV28	TRBJ1-5	ASSLTGRGPQH
TRBV28	TRBJ2-7	ASSEGFNEQY
TRBV6-5	TRBJ1-2	ASSLGLNYGYT
TRBV28	TRBJ1-2	ASSLGGQGSYGYT
TRBV5-6	TRBJ1-1	ASSLWRNTNTEAF
TRBV13	TRBJ1-1	ASSLRTGRTEAF
TRBV6-1	TRBJ2-7	ASSERGGGIRSYEQY
TRBV7-9	TRBJ2-1	ASSLSLAGATQF
TRBV19	TRBJ2-5	ASSLYGLAGETQY
TRBV7-2	TRBJ1-3	ASSLGRRENTIY
TRBV7-8	TRBJ2-1	ASSLAHTSGSRDEQF
TRBV6-6	TRBJ1-5	ASSRGANQPQH
TRBV7-8	TRBJ2-5	ASSLGHRGVSSDRKETQY
TRBV6-6	TRBJ2-7	ASSYGTGWSHEQY
TRBV9	TRBJ2-7	ASGDSFREQY
TRBV29-1	TRBJ2-7	SVVVASGSSYEQY
TRBV7-6	TRBJ2-6	ASSPRTGTGANVLT
TRBV9	TRBJ2-2	ASSSGLAGNTGELF
TRBV30	TRBJ1-4	AWMREINEKLF
TRBV29-1	TRBJ2-3	SVDSVQASTDTQY